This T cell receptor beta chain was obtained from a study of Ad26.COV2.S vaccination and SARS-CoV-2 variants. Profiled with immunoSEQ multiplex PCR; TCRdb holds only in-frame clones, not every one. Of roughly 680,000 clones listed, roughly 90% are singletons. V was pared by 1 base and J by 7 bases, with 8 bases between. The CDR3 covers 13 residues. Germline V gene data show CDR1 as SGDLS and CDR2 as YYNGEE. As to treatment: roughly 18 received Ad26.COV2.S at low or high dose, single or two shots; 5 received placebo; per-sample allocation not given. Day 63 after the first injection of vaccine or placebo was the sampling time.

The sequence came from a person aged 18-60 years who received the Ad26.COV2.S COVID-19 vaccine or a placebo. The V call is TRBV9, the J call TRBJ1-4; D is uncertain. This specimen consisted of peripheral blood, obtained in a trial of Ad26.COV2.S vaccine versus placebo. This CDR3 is CASSVLGSEKLFF. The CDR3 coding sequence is TGTGCCAGCAGCGTACTTGGGAGTGAAAAACTGTTTTTT.